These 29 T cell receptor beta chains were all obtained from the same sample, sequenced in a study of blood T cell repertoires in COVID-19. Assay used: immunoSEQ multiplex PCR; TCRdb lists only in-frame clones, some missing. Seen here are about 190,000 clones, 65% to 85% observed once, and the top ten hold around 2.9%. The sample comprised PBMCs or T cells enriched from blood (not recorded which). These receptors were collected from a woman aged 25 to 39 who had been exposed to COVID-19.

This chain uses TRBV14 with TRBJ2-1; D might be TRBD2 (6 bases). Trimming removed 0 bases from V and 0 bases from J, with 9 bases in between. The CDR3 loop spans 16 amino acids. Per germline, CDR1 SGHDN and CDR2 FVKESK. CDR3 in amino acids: CASSQEGLTSYNEQFF. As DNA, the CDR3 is TGTGCCAGCAGCCAAGAGGGACTCACCTCCTACAATGAGCAGTTCTTC.

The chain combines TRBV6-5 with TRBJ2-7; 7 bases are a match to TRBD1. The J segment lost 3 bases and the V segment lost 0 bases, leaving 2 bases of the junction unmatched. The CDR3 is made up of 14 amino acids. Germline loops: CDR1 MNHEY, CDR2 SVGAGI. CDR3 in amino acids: CASSYSGTDYEQYF. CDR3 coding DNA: TGTGCCAGCAGTTACTCGGGGACAGACTACGAGCAGTACTTC.

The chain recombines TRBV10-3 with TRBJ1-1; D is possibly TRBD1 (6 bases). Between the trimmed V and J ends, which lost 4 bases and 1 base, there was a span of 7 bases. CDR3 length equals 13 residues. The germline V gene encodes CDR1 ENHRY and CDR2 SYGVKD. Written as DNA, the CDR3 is TGTGCCATCAGTGGACAGGAGAACACTGAAGCTTTCTTT. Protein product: CAISGQENTEAFF.

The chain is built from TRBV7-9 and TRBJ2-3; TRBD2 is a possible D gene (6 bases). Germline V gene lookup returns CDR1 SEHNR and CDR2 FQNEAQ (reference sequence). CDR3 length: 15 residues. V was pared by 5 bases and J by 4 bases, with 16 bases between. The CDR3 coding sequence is TGTGCCAGCAGCCTCCGGGACTCAGCAGCAGATACGCAGTATTTT. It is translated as CASSLRDSAADTQYF.

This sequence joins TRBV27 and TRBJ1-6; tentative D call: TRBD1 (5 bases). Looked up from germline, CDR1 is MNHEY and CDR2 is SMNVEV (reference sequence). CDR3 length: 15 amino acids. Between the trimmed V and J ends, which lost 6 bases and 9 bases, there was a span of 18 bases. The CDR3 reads CASRPGYNRGSPLHF. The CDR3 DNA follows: TGTGCCAGCAGACCAGGTTATAATAGGGGTTCACCCCTCCACTTT.

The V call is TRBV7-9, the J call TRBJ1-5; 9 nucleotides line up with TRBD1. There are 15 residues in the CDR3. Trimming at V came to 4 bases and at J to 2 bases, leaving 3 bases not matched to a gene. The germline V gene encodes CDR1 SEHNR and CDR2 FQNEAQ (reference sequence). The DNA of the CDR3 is TGTGCCAGCAGCTGGGACAGGGAGGGCAATCAGCCCCAGCATTTT. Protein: CASSWDREGNQPQHF.

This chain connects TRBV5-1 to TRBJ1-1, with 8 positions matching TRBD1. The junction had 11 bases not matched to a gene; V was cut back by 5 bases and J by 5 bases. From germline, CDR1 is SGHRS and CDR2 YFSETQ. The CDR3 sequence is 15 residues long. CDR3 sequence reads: CASRGTGSGVTEAFF. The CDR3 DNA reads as TGCGCCAGCAGAGGGACAGGCAGCGGAGTGACTGAAGCTTTCTTT.

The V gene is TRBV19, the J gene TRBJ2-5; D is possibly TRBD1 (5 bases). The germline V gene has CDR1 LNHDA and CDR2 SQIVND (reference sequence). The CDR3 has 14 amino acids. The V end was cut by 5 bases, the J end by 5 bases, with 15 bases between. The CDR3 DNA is TGTGCCAGTAGTCCCCAGGGTCGGGTGGAGACCCAGTACTTC. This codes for CASSPQGRVETQYF.

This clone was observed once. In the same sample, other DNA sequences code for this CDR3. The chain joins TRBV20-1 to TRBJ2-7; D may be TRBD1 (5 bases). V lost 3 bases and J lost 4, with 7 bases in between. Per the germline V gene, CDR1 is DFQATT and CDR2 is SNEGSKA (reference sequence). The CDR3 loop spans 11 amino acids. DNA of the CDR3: TGCAGTGCTAGCAGGGCTTACGAGCAGTACTTC. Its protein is CSASRAYEQYF.

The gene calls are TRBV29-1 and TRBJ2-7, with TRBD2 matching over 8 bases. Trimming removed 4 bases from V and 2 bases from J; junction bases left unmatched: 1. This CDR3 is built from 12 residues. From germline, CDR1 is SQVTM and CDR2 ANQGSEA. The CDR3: CSVGSGAYEQYF. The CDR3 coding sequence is TGCAGCGTTGGTAGCGGGGCCTACGAGCAGTACTTC.

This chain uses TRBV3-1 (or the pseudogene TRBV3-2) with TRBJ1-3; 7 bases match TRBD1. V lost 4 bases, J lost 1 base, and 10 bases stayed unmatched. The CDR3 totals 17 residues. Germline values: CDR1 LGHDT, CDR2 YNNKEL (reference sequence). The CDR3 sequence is CASSRGGQMGSGNTIYF. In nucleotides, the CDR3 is TGTGCCAGCAGCCGAGGGGGACAGATGGGTTCTGGAAACACCATATATTTT.

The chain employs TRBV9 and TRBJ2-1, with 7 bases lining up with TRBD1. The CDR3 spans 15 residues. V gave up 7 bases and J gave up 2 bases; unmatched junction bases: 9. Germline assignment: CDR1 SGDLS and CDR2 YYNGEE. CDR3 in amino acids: CASSGDRAAYNEQFF. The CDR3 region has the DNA TGTGCCAGCTCAGGAGACAGGGCGGCCTACAATGAGCAGTTCTTC.

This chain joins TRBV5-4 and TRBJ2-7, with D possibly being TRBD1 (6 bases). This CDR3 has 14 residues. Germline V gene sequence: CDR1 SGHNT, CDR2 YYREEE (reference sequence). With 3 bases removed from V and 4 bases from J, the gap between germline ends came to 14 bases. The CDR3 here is CASSWDKLQYEQYF. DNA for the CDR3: TGTGCCAGCAGCTGGGACAAATTACAATACGAGCAGTACTTC.

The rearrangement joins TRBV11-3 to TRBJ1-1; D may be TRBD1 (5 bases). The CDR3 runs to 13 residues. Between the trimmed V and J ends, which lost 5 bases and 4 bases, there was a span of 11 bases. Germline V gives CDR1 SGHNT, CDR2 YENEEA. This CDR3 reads CASSAGGSTEAFF. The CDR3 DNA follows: TGTGCCAGCAGCGCGGGGGGGTCCACTGAAGCTTTCTTT.

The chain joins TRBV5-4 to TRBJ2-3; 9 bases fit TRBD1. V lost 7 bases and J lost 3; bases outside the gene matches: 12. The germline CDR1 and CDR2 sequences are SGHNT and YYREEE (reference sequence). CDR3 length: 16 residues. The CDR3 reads CASRYPGQGITDTQYF. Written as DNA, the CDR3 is TGTGCCAGCCGATACCCGGGACAGGGAATTACAGATACGCAGTATTTT.

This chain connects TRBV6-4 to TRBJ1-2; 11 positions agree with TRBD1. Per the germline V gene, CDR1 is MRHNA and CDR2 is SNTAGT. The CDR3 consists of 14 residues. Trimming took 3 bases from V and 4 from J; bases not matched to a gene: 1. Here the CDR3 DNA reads TGTGCCAGCAGTGATGGGACAGGGGGCTATGGCTACACCTTC. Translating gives CASSDGTGGYGYTF.

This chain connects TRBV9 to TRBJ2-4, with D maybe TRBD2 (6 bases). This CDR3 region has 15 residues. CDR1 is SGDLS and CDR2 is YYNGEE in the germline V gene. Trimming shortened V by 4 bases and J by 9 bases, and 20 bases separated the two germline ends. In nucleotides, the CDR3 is TGTGCCAGCAGCCTTGAGGGTGGAGGGGCGAGCATTCAGTACTTC. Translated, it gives CASSLEGGGASIQYF.

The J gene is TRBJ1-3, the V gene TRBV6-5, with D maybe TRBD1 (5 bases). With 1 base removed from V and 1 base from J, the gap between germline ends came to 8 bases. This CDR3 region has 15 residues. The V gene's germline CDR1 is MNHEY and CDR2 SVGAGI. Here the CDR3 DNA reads TGTGCCAGCAGTTACTTCGGGGGATCTGGAAACACCATATATTTT. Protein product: CASSYFGGSGNTIYF.

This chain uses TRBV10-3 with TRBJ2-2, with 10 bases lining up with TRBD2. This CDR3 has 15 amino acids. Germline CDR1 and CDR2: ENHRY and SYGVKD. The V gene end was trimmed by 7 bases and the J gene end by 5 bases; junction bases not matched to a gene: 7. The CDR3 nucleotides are TGTGCCATCACCCCCAGCGGGGGGGGGACCGGGGAGCTGTTTTTT. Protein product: CAITPSGGGTGELFF.

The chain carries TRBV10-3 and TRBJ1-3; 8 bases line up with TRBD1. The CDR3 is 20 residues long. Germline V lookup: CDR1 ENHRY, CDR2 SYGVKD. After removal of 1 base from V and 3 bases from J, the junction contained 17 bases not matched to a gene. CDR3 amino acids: CAISEYPQGAKQRDGNTIYF. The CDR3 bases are TGTGCCATCAGTGAGTACCCCCAGGGGGCTAAACAGCGAGATGGAAACACCATATATTTT.

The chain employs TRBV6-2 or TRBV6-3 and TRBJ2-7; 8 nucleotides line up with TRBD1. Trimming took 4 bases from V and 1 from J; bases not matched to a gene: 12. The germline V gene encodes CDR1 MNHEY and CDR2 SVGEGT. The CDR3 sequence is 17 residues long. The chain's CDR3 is CASSSLIQGERSYEQYF. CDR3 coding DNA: TGTGCCAGCAGTTCACTGATACAGGGGGAAAGGTCCTACGAGCAGTACTTC.

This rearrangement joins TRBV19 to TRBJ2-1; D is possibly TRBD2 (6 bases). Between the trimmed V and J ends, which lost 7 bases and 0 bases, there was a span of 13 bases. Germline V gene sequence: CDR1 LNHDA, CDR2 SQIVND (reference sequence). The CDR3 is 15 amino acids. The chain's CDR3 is CASIDGGSSYNEQFF. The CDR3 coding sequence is TGTGCCAGTATAGACGGGGGTAGCTCCTACAATGAGCAGTTCTTC.

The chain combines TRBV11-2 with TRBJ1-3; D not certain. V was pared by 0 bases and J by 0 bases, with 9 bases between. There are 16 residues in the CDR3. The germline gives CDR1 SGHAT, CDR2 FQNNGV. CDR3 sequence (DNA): TGTGCCAGCAGCTTAGAACGCGGCGGCTCTGGAAACACCATATATTTT. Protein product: CASSLERGGSGNTIYF.

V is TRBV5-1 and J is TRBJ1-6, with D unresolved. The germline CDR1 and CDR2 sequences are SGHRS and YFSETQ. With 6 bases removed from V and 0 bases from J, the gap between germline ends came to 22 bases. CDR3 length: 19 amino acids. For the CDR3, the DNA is TGCGCCAGCAAGGAGGGAACACCGGGTCCCAGCTCCTATAATTCACCCCTCCACTTT. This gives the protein CASKEGTPGPSSYNSPLHF.

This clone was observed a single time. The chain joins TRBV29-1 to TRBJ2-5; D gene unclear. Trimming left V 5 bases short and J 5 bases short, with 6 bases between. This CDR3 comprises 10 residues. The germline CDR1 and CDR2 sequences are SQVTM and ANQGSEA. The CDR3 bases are TGCAGCGTTACGAGGGAGACCCAGTACTTC. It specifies CSVTRETQYF.

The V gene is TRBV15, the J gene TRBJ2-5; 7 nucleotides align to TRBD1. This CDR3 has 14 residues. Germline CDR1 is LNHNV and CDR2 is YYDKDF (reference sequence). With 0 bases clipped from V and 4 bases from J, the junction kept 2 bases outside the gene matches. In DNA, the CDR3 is TGTGCCACCAGCAGAGAAAGGACAGGAGAGACCCAGTACTTC. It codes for CATSRERTGETQYF.

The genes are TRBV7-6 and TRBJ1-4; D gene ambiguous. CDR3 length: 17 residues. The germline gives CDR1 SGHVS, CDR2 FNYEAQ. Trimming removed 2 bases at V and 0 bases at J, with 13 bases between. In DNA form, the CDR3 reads TGTGCCAGCAGCTTATACGCAGGCGGGGCAACTAATGAAAAACTGTTTTTT. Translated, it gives CASSLYAGGATNEKLFF.

CDR3 residues: CASSVTTSYEQYF. CDR3 nucleotides: TGTGCCAGCAGCGTGACAACATCCTACGAGCAGTACTTC. V usage is TRBV7-6 and J usage is TRBJ2-7; D unresolved. V gave up 5 bases and J gave up 1 base, with 9 bases separating them. This CDR3 is 13 amino acids long. The germline V gene has CDR1 SGHVS and CDR2 FNYEAQ.

For the CDR3, the DNA is TGTGCCAGCAGAGGGGACTCCCGCTCTCCGCAGTATTTT. Its translation is CASRGDSRSPQYF. The rearrangement uses TRBV6-5 and TRBJ2-3; D possibly corresponds to TRBD2 (6 bases). Germline V CDR1 and CDR2: MNHEY, SVGAGI. The V gene lost 6 bases and the J gene lost 10 bases, with 17 bases spanning the gap. The CDR3 spans 13 residues.